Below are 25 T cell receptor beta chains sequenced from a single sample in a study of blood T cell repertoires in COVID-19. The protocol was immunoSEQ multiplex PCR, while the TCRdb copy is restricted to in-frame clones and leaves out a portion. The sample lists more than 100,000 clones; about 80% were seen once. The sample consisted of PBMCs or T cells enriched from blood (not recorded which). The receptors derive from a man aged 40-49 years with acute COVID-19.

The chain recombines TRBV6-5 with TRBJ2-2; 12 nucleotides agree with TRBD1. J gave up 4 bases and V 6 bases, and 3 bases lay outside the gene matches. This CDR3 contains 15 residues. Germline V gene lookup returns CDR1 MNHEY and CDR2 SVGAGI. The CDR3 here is CASSPGQGATGELFF. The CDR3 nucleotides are TGTGCCAGCAGCCCGGGACAGGGGGCCACCGGGGAGCTGTTTTTT.

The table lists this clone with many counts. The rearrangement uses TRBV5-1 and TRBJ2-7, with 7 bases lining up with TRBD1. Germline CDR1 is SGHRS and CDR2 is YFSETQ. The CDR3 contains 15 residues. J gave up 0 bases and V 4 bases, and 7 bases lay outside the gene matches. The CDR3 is CASSPWTGFSYEQYF. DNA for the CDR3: TGCGCCAGCAGCCCCTGGACAGGTTTCTCCTACGAGCAGTACTTC.

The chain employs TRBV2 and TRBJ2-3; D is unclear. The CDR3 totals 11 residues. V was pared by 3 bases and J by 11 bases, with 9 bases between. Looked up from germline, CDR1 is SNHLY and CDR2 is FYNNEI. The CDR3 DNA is TGTGCCAGCAGTGAGAGAGTCCTGCAGTATTTT. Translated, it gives CASSERVLQYF.

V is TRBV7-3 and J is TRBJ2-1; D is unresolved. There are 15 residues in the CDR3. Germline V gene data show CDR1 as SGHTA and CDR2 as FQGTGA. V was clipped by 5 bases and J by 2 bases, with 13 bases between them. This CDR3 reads CASSPINGPYNEQFF. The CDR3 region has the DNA TGTGCCAGCAGCCCCATAAATGGGCCCTACAATGAGCAGTTCTTC.

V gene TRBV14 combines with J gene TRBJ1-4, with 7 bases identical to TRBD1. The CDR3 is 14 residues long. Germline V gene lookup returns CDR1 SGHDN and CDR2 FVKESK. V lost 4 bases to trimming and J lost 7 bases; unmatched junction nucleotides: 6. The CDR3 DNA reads TGTGCCAGCAGCCCCACAGACAGGGCTGAAAAACTGTTTTTT. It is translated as CASSPTDRAEKLFF.

The CDR3 DNA is TGTGCCAGCAGCTTACAGGGGGCGGACTATGGCTACACCTTC. As protein: CASSLQGADYGYTF. The chain carries TRBV3-1 (or the pseudogene TRBV3-2) and TRBJ1-2; 9 bases map to TRBD1. Losses at the gene ends were 5 bases for V and 3 bases for J; bases not matched to a gene: 4. Germline values: CDR1 LGHDT, CDR2 YNNKEL (reference sequence). This CDR3 has 14 amino acids.

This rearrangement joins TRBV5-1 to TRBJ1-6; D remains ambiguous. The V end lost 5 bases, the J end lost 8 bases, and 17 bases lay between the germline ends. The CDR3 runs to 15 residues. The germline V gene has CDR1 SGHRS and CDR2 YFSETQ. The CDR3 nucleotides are TGCGCCAGCAGGTATGAAGCGGCCCTAGATTCACCCCTCCACTTT. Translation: CASRYEAALDSPLHF.

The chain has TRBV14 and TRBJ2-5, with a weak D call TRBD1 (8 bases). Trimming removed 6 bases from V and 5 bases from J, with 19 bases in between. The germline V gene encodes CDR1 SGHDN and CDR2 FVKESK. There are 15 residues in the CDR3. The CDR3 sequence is CASSRNRGGAETQYF. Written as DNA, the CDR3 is TGTGCCAGCAGTCGGAACAGGGGGGGAGCGGAGACCCAGTACTTC.

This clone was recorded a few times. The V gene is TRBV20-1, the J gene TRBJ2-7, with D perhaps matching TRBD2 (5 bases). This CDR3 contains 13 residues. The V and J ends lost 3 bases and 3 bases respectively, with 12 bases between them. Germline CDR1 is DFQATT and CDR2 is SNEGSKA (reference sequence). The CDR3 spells CSASPGFFYEQYF. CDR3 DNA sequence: TGCAGTGCTAGTCCGGGGTTTTTCTACGAGCAGTACTTC.

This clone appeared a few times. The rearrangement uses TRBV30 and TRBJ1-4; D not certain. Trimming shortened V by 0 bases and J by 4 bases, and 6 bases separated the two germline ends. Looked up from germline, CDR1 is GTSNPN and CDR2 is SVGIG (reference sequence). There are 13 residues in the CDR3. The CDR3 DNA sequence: TGTGCCTGGAGTGTCAGACTTAATGAAAAACTGTTTTTT. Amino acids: CAWSVRLNEKLFF.

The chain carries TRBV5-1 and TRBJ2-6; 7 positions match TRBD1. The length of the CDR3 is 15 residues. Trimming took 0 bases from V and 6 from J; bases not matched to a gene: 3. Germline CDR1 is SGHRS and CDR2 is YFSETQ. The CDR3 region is CASSLEGGMANVLTF. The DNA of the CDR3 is TGCGCCAGCAGCTTGGAAGGGGGCATGGCCAACGTCCTGACTTTC.

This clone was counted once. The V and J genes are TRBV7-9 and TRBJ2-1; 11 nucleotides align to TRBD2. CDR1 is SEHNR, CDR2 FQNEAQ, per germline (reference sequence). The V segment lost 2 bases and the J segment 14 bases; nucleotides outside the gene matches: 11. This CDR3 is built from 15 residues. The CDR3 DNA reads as TGTGCCAGCAGCTTAAGACTAGCGGGATTTGAGGGGAAGTTCTTC. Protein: CASSLRLAGFEGKFF.

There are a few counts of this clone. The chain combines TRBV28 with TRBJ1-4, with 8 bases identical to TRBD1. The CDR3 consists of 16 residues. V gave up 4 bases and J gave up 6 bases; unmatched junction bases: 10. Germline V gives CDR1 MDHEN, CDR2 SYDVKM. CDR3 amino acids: CASSSGGAGGDEKLFF. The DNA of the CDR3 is TGTGCCAGCAGTTCAGGGGGCGCAGGGGGCGATGAAAAACTGTTTTTT.

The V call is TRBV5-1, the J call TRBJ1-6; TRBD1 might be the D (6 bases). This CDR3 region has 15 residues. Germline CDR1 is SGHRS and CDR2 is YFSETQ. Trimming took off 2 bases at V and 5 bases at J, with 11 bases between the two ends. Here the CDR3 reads CASSFAGVDNSPLHF. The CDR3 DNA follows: TGCGCCAGCAGCTTCGCAGGGGTTGATAATTCACCCCTCCACTTT.

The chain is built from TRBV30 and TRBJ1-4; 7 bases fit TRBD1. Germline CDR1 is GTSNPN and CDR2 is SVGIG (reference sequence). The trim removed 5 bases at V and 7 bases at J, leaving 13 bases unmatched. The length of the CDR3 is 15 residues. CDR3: CAWGKTGAGGEKLFF. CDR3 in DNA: TGTGCCTGGGGTAAAACAGGGGCAGGTGGTGAAAAACTGTTTTTT. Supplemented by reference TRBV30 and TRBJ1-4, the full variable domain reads SQTIHQWPATLVQPVGSPLSLECTVEGTSNPNLYWYRQAAGRGLQLLFYSVGIGQISSEVPQNLSASRPQDRQFILSSKKLLLSDSGFYLCAWGKTGAGGEKLFFGSGTQLSVL.

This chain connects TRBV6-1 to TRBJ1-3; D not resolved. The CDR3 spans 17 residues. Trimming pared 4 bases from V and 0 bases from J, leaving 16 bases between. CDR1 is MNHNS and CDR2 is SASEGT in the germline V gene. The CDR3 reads CASSVGIPGDSGNTIYF. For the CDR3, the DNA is TGTGCCAGCAGTGTTGGAATCCCCGGGGACTCTGGAAACACCATATATTTT.

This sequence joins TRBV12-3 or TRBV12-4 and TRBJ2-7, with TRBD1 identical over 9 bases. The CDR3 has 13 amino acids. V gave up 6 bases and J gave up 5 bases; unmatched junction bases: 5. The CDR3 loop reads CASRRTGEDEQYF. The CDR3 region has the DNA TGTGCCAGCAGGAGGACAGGGGAGGACGAGCAGTACTTC.

CDR3 region: CASSGLAGVSEQYF. In DNA, the CDR3 is TGTGCCAGCAGCGGACTAGCGGGAGTGAGTGAGCAGTACTTC. The chain combines TRBV27 with TRBJ2-7, with 13 bases identical to TRBD2. Losses at the gene ends were 6 bases for V and 7 bases for J; bases not matched to a gene: 6. The germline V gene has CDR1 MNHEY and CDR2 SMNVEV (reference sequence). The CDR3 has 14 residues.

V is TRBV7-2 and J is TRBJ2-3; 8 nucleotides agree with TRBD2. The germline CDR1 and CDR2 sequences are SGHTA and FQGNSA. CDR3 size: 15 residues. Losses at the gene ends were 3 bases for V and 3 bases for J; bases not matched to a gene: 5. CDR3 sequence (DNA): TGTGCCAGCAGCTTTCGGGCGGGAGGAACAGATACGCAGTATTTT. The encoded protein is CASSFRAGGTDTQYF.

This chain's CDR3 is CASSPLVNTGELFF. DNA of the CDR3: TGTGCCAGCAGCCCACTGGTGAACACCGGGGAGCTGTTTTTT. The V call is TRBV7-3, the J call TRBJ2-2, with D hard to call. Per germline, CDR1 SGHTA and CDR2 FQGTGA. V was cut by 5 bases and J by 1 base, with 8 bases left in between. The CDR3 consists of 14 residues.

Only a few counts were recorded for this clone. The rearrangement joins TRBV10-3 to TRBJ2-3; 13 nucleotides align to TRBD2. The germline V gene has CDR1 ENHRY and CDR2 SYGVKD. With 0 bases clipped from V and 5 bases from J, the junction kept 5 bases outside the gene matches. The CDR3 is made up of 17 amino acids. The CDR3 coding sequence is TGTGCCATCAGTGAGTCGTGGACTAGCGGGAGAGGAGATACGCAGTATTTT. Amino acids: CAISESWTSGRGDTQYF.

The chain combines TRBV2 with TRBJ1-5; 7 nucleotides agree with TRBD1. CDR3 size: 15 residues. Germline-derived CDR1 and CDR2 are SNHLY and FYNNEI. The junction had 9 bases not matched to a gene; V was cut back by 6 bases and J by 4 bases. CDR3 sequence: CASRVGAGGNQPQHF. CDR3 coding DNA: TGTGCCAGCAGGGTCGGTGCAGGGGGGAATCAGCCCCAGCATTTT.

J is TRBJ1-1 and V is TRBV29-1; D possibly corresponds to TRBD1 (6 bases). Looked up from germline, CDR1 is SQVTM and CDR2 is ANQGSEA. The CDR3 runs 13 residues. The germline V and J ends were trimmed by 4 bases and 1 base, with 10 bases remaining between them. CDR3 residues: CSVGGGPNTEAFF. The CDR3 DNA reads TGCAGCGTTGGGGGGGGCCCGAACACTGAAGCTTTCTTT. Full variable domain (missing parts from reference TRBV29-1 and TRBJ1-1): SAVISQKPSRDICQRGTSLTIQCQVDSQVTMMFWYRQQPGQSLTLIATANQGSEATYESGFVIDKFPISRPNLTFSTLTVSNMSPEDSSIYLCSVGGGPNTEAFFGQGTRLTVV.

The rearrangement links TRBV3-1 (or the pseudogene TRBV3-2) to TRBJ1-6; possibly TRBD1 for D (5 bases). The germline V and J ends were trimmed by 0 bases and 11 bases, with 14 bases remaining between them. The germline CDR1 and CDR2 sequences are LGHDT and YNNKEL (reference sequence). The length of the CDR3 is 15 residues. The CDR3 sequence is CASSQDLRARAPLHF. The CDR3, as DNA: TGTGCCAGCAGCCAAGATCTCAGGGCCAGGGCACCCCTCCACTTT.

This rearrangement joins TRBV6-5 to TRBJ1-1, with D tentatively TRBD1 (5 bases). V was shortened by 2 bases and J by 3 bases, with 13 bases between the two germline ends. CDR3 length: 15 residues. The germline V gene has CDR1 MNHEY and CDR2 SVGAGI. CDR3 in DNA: TGTGCCAGCAGTTACGGGATTGGAGGGGACACTGAAGCTTTCTTT. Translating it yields CASSYGIGGDTEAFF.